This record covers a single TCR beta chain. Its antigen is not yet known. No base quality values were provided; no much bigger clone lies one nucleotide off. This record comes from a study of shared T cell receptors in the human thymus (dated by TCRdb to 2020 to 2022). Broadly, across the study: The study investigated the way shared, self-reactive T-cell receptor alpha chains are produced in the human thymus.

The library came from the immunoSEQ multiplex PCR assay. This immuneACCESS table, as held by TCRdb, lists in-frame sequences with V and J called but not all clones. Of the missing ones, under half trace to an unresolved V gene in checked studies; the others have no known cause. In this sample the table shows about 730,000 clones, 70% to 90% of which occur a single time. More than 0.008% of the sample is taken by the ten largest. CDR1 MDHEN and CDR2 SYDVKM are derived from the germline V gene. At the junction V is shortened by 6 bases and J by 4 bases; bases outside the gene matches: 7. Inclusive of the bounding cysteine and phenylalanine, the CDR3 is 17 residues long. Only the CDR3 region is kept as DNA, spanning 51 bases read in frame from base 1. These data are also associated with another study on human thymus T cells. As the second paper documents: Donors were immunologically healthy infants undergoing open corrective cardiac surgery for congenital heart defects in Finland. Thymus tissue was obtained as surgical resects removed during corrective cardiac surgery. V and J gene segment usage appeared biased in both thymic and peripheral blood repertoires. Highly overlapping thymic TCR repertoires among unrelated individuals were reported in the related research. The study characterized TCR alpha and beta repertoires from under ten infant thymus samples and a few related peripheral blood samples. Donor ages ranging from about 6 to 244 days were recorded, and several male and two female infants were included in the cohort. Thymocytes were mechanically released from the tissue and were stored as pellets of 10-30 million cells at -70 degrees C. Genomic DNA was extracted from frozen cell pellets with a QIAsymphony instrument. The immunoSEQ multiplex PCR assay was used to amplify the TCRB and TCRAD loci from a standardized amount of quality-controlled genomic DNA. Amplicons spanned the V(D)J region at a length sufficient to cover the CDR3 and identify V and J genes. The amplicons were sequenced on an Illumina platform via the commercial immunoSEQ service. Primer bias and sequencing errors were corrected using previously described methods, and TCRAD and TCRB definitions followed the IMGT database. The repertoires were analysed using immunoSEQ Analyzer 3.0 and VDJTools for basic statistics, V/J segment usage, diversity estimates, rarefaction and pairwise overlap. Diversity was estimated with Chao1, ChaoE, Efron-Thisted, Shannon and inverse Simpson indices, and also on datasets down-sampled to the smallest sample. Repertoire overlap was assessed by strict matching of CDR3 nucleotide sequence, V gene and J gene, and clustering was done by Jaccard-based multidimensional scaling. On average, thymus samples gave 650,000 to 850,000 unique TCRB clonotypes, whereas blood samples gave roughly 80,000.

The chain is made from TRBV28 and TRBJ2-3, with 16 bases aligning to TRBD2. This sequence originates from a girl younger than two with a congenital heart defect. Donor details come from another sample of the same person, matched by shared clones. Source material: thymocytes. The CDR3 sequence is CASRPGLAGGPSDTQYF. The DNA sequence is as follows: TGTGCCAGCAGACCGGGACTAGCGGGGGGGCCGTCAGATACGCAGTATTTT.